This T cell receptor beta chain is from a study of cytomegalovirus exposure and HLA in healthy donors. Looking at the study overall: The early release's HLA-typed donors yielded 70 million to 85 million unique TCRs.

Notes on this clone: Its antigen is unknown.

Study-wide results and limits: A few of the chains that were CMV-associated were confirmed in vitro to be specific for CMV antigens. A link between a missense DCLRE1C variant and TCR beta V- and J-gene trimming emerged from a later analysis.

The V end was cut by 2 bases, the J end by 7 bases, with 5 bases between. The CDR3 is 11 amino acids. Germline lookup yields CDR1 MNHEY and CDR2 SVGAGI. Primers for the PCR totalled 60 Vbeta and 13 Jbeta. As originally analysed: Counted up in a later analysis, unique TCR beta chains came to approximately 83 million, with some 11 million shared. Clones were read by immunoSEQ multiplex PCR, and TCRdb kept only the in-frame ones, dropping some. Clone size and the V and J calls come from that table; the DNA yielded D and trimming. The sample includes some 110,000 clones. The source of this sequence is a man aged 30 to 45 in good health and CMV-seronegative. The sequenced sample was PBMCs. V gene TRBV6-5 combines with J gene TRBJ1-2; D perhaps matches TRBD1 (5 bases). This CDR3 reads CASSYQGGYTF. CDR3 bases: TGTGCCAGCAGTTACCAGGGTGGCTACACCTTC.